This is a list of T cell receptor beta chains from one sample in a study of pediatric ulcerative colitis. Sequencing used immunoSEQ multiplex PCR; TCRdb keeps in-frame clones, though not all of them. This repertoire shows more than 50,000 clones, over 80% found once; its top ten account for about 1.5%. Specimen: blood. These receptors came from a boy younger than 18 who was a control in a study of pediatric ulcerative colitis. CDR3s include the opening cysteine and the closing phenylalanine or tryptophan. The D gene is left open where the match is weak. For some rows the clone size is stated as once, few or many, or as a class when expanded; others skip it.

D gene	clone size	J gene	V gene	CDR3 DNA	CDR3 protein
TRBD2	.	TRBJ2-7	TRBV23-1	TGCGCCAGCAGGACGAGGACTAGCGGGAGCGGCGAGCAGTACTTC	CASRTRTSGSGEQYF
TRBD2	.	TRBJ2-7	TRBV7-2	TGTGCCAGCAGCTCGGCGACTAGCGGAGCGACCCTGACCTACGAGCAGTACTTC	CASSSATSGATLTYEQYF
.	.	TRBJ2-2	TRBV7-6	TGTGCCAGCAGCCCAAAAACAGGGAGGGCGAACACCGGGGAGCTGTTTTTT	CASSPKTGRANTGELFF
.	.	TRBJ2-5	TRBV5-6	TGTGCCAGCAGCTCGAAGGTGTCTACCCTCCAAGAGACCCAGTACTTC	CASSSKVSTLQETQYF
.	.	TRBJ1-4	TRBV21-1	TGTGCCAGCAGCAAAGCCGGGACAGGGGGTGCAACTAATGAAAAACTGTTTTTT	CASSKAGTGGATNEKLFF
.	once	TRBJ1-1	TRBV25-1	TGTGCCAGCAGTGATGCAGGGTCCCCTGAAGCTTTCTTT	CASSDAGSPEAFF
TRBD2	.	TRBJ2-5	TRBV9	TGTGCCAGCAGCGTAGGGGCTAGCGGGAGCCAAGAGACCCAGTACTTC	CASSVGASGSQETQYF
TRBD1	few	TRBJ1-5	TRBV6-5	TGTGCCAGCAGTTTTGACAGGGTTCAGCCCCAGCATTTT	CASSFDRVQPQHF
TRBD1	.	TRBJ2-7	TRBV28	TGTGCCAGCCGTGACCTGACAGACAGGGTGGGAAACGAGCAGTACTTC	CASRDLTDRVGNEQYF
.	.	TRBJ1-5	TRBV2	TGTGCCAGCAGCGCAGAACGGGGAGGTCAGCCCCAGCATTTT	CASSAERGGQPQHF
.	.	TRBJ1-1	TRBV30	TGTGCCTGGAGTGTACAGCATGAAGGCACTGAAGCTTTCTTT	CAWSVQHEGTEAFF
.	.	TRBJ1-1	TRBV5-8	TGTGCCAGCAGCTTACGACCCAGGAACACTGAAGCTTTCTTT	CASSLRPRNTEAFF
.	.	TRBJ2-2	TRBV6-5	TGTGCCAGCATTTCTTCTCAGAACACCGGGGAGCTGTTTTTT	CASISSQNTGELFF
.	.	TRBJ2-6	TRBV19	TGTGCCAGTACCTCCGGGCCCTCCGGCTCTGGGGCCAACGTCCTGACTTTC	CASTSGPSGSGANVLTF
.	.	TRBJ1-2	TRBV15	TGTGCCACCAGCAGAGTGGGCAGGGGATATGGCTACACCTTC	CATSRVGRGYGYTF
TRBD2	.	TRBJ2-3	TRBV5-1	TGCGCCAGCAGCCTACCTGCCCCTAGCGGGGGGGGGTCAGATACGCAGTATTTT	CASSLPAPSGGGSDTQYF
TRBD2	.	TRBJ2-2	TRBV5-4	TGTGCCAGCAGCACGCTAGCGGGAGGATTTGGCGGGGAGCTGTTTTTT	CASSTLAGGFGGELFF
TRBD1	once	TRBJ2-7	TRBV4-1	TGCGCCAGCAGCCAGGGACAGGGGGCGATTATCGAGCAGTACTTC	CASSQGQGAIIEQYF
.	few	TRBJ1-1	TRBV4-2	TGTGCCAGCAGCCAAGGGGGAGGTGGGACAACTGAAGCTTTCTTT	CASSQGGGGTTEAFF
TRBD1	.	TRBJ2-5	TRBV16	TGTGCCAGCAGCCAAGGACAGGGGGGAGCCCAGTACTTC	CASSQGQGGAQYF
.	.	TRBJ2-7	TRBV5-8	TGTGCCAGCAGCTCTCCAATCAGGGGGGAGTACGAGCAGTACTTC	CASSSPIRGEYEQYF
.	.	TRBJ2-3	TRBV5-4	TGTGCCAGCAGCTTTGACAGGACAGATACGCAGTATTTT	CASSFDRTDTQYF
.	.	TRBJ1-6	TRBV5-4	TGTGCCAGCAGCTTGTCTCGTCTCGGGAGCTCCTATAATTCACCCCTCCACTTT	CASSLSRLGSSYNSPLHF
.	.	TRBJ2-7	TRBV6-5	TGTGCCAGCAGTTACAGCCACTTTAAGAACTACGAGCAGTACTTC	CASSYSHFKNYEQYF
.	few	TRBJ2-1	TRBV5-4	TGTGCCAGCAGCTTGGCCTACAATGAGCAGTTCTTC	CASSLAYNEQFF
TRBD1	.	TRBJ1-2	TRBV2	TGTGCCAGCTATAATCTTCCCGGGACAGGGACTGGCTATGGCTACACCTTC	CASYNLPGTGTGYGYTF
.	once	TRBJ2-3	TRBV7-2	TGTGCCAGCAGCTCCTCAGACCCTGATACGCAGTATTTT	CASSSSDPDTQYF
.	.	TRBJ2-7	TRBV7-3	TGTGCCAGCAGCAGACCGGACAGGGAGGGATACGAGCAGTACTTC	CASSRPDREGYEQYF
.	.	TRBJ2-7	TRBV6-1	TGTGCCAGCAGAGAACGAAGGACAGTTGGATCCTACGAGCAGTACTTC	CASRERRTVGSYEQYF
TRBD1	.	TRBJ2-6	TRBV18	TGTGCCAGCTGTAAACAGGGGACGGGTTACTCTGGGGCCAACGTCCTGACTTTC	CASCKQGTGYSGANVLTF
.	once	TRBJ1-4	TRBV4-3	TGCGCCAGCAGCCAAGATAGGCAGATGGGCGGAAAACTGTTTTTT	CASSQDRQMGGKLFF
TRBD1	.	TRBJ1-1	TRBV9	TGTGCCAGCAGCGTTGACAGGGCGAGCACTGAAGCTTTCTTT	CASSVDRASTEAFF
.	.	TRBJ2-7	TRBV29-1	TGCAGCGTTGAGGCCACGCATGGCTACGAGCAGTACTTC	CSVEATHGYEQYF
.	.	TRBJ2-1	TRBV5-6	TGTGCCAGCAGCTTGGATCGCTGGGGCTATAATGAGCAGTTCTTC	CASSLDRWGYNEQFF
TRBD2	.	TRBJ2-3	TRBV7-6	TGTGCCAGCAGCTCATCGGGGGGGACAGATACGCAGTATTTT	CASSSSGGTDTQYF
.	.	TRBJ1-2	TRBV29-1	TGCAGCGTTCAGGCGGCCCCTAGGGGCTACACCTTC	CSVQAAPRGYTF
.	.	TRBJ1-1	TRBV7-3	TGTGCCAGCAGCCGGCAAGAGGGCACTGAAGCTTTCTTT	CASSRQEGTEAFF
.	.	TRBJ1-1	TRBV6-6	TGTGCCAGCAGGCTACAGGGAGAGATCGGAGCTTTCTTT	CASRLQGEIGAFF
.	.	TRBJ1-4	TRBV6-1	TGTGCCAGCAGTGAATTCTCCTTCAGGGGAGGTGAAAAACTGTTTTTT	CASSEFSFRGGEKLFF
TRBD1	.	TRBJ2-7	TRBV13	TGTGCCAGCAGCCCCTTGGGACAGGGCTACGAGCAGTACTTC	CASSPLGQGYEQYF
TRBD2	.	TRBJ2-7	TRBV7-6	TGTGCCAGCAGCCCCCGGAGAATCCCCCCAGCGGGGGGAAGGATTAGCTCCTACGAGCAGTACTTC	CASSPRRIPPAGGRISSYEQYF
TRBD1	.	TRBJ1-5	TRBV27	TGTGCCAGCACAAGACAGGGTAGCAATCAGCCCCAGCATTTT	CASTRQGSNQPQHF
.	once	TRBJ1-1	TRBV2	TGTGCCAGCAGGACTCGGGGGGGCACTGAAGCTTTCTTT	CASRTRGGTEAFF
TRBD2	.	TRBJ2-3	TRBV2	TGTGCCAGCAGCGAGGGCGGGAGAGGGGATACGCAGTATTTT	CASSEGGRGDTQYF
TRBD1	.	TRBJ1-3	TRBV4-1	TGCGCCAGCAGCCTCTCCGGCAGGGGGCTCTCTGGAAACACCATATATTTT	CASSLSGRGLSGNTIYF
TRBD1	.	TRBJ1-1	TRBV6-5	TGTGCCAGCAGTTACTCGTGGGACAGGGTGGGAGGTGAAGCTTTCTTT	CASSYSWDRVGGEAFF
.	.	TRBJ1-2	TRBV28	TGTGCCAGCAGTTACCTTAAGGGGGGGTATGGCTACACCTTC	CASSYLKGGYGYTF
TRBD2	.	TRBJ2-3	TRBV4-3	TGCGCCAGCAGCCAGGGCTTTGCGGGGGGGTTCAATACGCAGTATTTT	CASSQGFAGGFNTQYF
.	.	TRBJ2-7	TRBV10-3	TGTGCCATCAGTGAGTCGAGGTACGAGCAGTACTTC	CAISESRYEQYF
.	.	TRBJ1-1	TRBV6-5	TGTGCCAGCAGTGCCTACAGGGCGAACACTGAAGCTTTCTTT	CASSAYRANTEAFF
.	.	TRBJ2-3	TRBV9	TGTGCCAGCAGCGAATATCGACAGACCACAGATACGCAGTATTTT	CASSEYRQTTDTQYF
.	.	TRBJ2-7	TRBV7-2	TGTGCCAGCAGCTCTCCCAGCTCCTACGAGCAGTACTTC	CASSSPSSYEQYF
.	.	TRBJ2-7	TRBV5-1	TGCGCCAGCAGCCCGGGAGTAGGTCTAGTTACCTCCTACGAGCAGTACTTC	CASSPGVGLVTSYEQYF
.	.	TRBJ2-2	TRBV5-8	TGTGCCAGCAGCTTGGGGCATAACACCGGGGAGCTGTTTTTT	CASSLGHNTGELFF